This is a list of T cell receptor beta chains from one sample in a study of T-cell reconstitution after alpha-beta-depleted transplantation in children. TCRdb re-called the PCR reads through MiXCR, storing one row per CDR3 protein. The sample has 700,000 or so distinct CDR3 sequences; 10% to 15% are singletons. The specimen was PBMCs, collected before TCRalphabeta/CD19-depleted stem cell transplant. The receptor source for this set is a girl aged 2 to 10 with congenital amegakaryocytic thrombocytopenia, due to receive a stem cell transplant. CDR3s include the opening cysteine and the closing phenylalanine or tryptophan. The D gene is left open where the match is weak. Rows may omit the clone size; those that give it use once, few, many or a size class.

size	D	V	J	CDR3	DNA
NA	NA	TRBV3-1	TRBJ2-1	CASSRSSRSSYNEQFF	TGTGCCAGCAGCCGTTCCTCCCGAAGCTCCTACAATGAGCAGTTCTTC
many	TRBD2	TRBV20-1	TRBJ2-7	CSVDGTRTDEQYF	TGCAGTGTTGACGGGACTAGGACAGACGAGCAGTACTTC
many	NA	TRBV20-1	TRBJ1-4	CSARDVSLGQNNEKLFF	TGCAGTGCTAGAGACGTATCTCTGGGACAAAATAATGAAAAACTGTTTTTT
NA	NA	TRBV20-1	TRBJ1-5	CSASSGYRNQPQHF	TGCAGTGCTAGTAGCGGGTATCGCAATCAGCCCCAGCATTTT
NA	TRBD1	TRBV5-1	TRBJ1-2	CASSLGTGGAVYGYTF	TGCGCCAGCAGCTTGGGGACAGGGGGCGCGGTTTATGGCTACACCTTC
NA	TRBD2	TRBV14	TRBJ2-1	CASSRGGTTYNEQFF	TGTGCCAGCAGCCGAGGCGGGACTACCTACAATGAGCAGTTCTTC
many	NA	TRBV29-1	TRBJ2-1	CSVPTTASSFQFF	TGCAGCGTTCCCACAACCGCGTCTAGTTTTCAGTTCTTC
many	NA	TRBV12-3/TRBV12-4	TRBJ1-5	CASSLLGGYQPQHF	TGTGCCAGCAGTTTATTGGGGGGCTATCAGCCCCAGCATTTT
many	NA	TRBV20-1	TRBJ2-3	CSAPRVGRTDTQYF	TGCAGTGCGCCTCGCGTCGGCCGCACAGATACGCAGTATTTT
NA	NA	TRBV11-2	TRBJ2-1	CASSLTSSYSNEQFF	TGTGCCAGCAGCTTAACTAGCAGTTATTCCAATGAGCAGTTCTTC
many	TRBD1	TRBV10-2	TRBJ1-6	CASGGGQWGLESSPLHF	TGCGCCAGCGGGGGGGGACAGTGGGGATTAGAATCTTCACCCCTCCACTTT
NA	TRBD2	TRBV3-1	TRBJ2-3	CASSQDPTSGDNQYF	TGTGCCAGCAGCCAAGATCCCACTAGCGGGGACAATCAGTATTTT
once	NA	TRBV14	TRBJ1-1	CASSQGSAGTEAFF	TGTGCCAGCAGCCAAGGTTCTGCGGGAACTGAAGCTTTCTTT
many	NA	TRBV15	TRBJ2-7	CATSRDLIGYEQYF	TGTGCCACCAGCAGAGATCTTATAGGCTACGAGCAGTACTTC
few	TRBD2	TRBV4-2	TRBJ2-1	CASSHSDTSSGGVEQFF	TGTGCCAGCAGCCATTCCGATACCTCTAGCGGGGGTGTTGAGCAGTTCTTC
many	NA	TRBV5-1	TRBJ1-1	CASRGSAEAFF	TGCGCCAGCAGGGGTAGTGCTGAAGCTTTCTTT
many	NA	TRBV21-1	TRBJ2-7	CASSKVQPASFEQYF	TGTGCCAGCAGCAAAGTCCAGCCTGCTAGCTTCGAGCAGTACTTC
NA	NA	TRBV5-1	TRBJ2-2	CASAQGTITDTGELFF	TGCGCCAGCGCCCAGGGTACCATCACCGACACCGGGGAGCTGTTTTTT
few	TRBD1	TRBV25-1	TRBJ2-3	CASSEGQAPGDTQYF	TGTGCCAGCAGTGAAGGACAGGCGCCGGGGGATACGCAGTATTTT
many	TRBD2	TRBV6-2/TRBV6-3	TRBJ2-1	CASIILAGNEQFF	TGTGCCAGCATCATCCTAGCGGGAAATGAGCAGTTCTTC
NA	TRBD2	TRBV29-1	TRBJ2-2	CSVGTSGFTGELFF	TGCAGCGTAGGGACTAGCGGCTTCACCGGGGAGCTGTTTTTT
few	TRBD2	TRBV5-1	TRBJ2-1	CASSYRLAGGPGEQFF	TGCGCCAGCAGCTACCGACTAGCGGGAGGGCCTGGTGAGCAGTTCTTC
many	TRBD2	TRBV27	TRBJ2-7	CASSPYLAGEGYEQYF	TGTGCCAGCAGTCCGTACTTAGCGGGAGAAGGCTACGAGCAGTACTTC
NA	NA	TRBV30	TRBJ1-2	CAWGLGPQADTF	TGTGCCTGGGGCCTGGGACCGCAGGCTGACACCTTC
many	NA	TRBV7-8	TRBJ2-4	CASRPSGGFKNIQYF	TGTGCCAGCAGGCCCTCCGGGGGATTCAAAAACATTCAGTACTTC
few	TRBD2	TRBV12-3/TRBV12-4	TRBJ2-7	CASSSRIRRDYYEQYF	TGTGCCAGCAGCTCCCGAATACGGCGGGACTACTACGAGCAGTACTTC
many	TRBD2	TRBV29-1	TRBJ2-1	CSVIAGGNEQFF	TGCAGCGTAATAGCGGGTGGGAATGAGCAGTTCTTC
NA	NA	TRBV30	TRBJ2-7	CAWSARAEQYF	TGTGCCTGGAGTGCCCGGGCGGAGCAGTACTTC
many	NA	TRBV7-9	TRBJ2-1	CASSLLSGTMHEQFF	TGTGCCAGCAGCTTACTTTCGGGCACTATGCATGAGCAGTTCTTC
many	NA	TRBV20-1	TRBJ2-4	CRVYRANIGIQYF	TGCAGGGTTTACAGGGCTAATATTGGCATTCAGTACTTC
NA	TRBD2	TRBV5-1	TRBJ2-1	CASSFGGSLYNEQFF	TGCGCCAGCAGCTTCGGCGGGAGTCTCTACAATGAGCAGTTCTTC
many	TRBD1	TRBV28	TRBJ2-1	CASNHRGSYNEQFF	TGTGCCAGCAACCACAGGGGATCCTACAATGAGCAGTTCTTC
many	TRBD1	TRBV29-1	TRBJ1-4	CSVEQGEKLFF	TGCAGCGTCGAACAGGGGGAAAAACTGTTTTTT
many	NA	TRBV27	TRBJ2-1	CASSLWGASSYNEQFF	TGTGCCAGCAGTTTATGGGGCGCGAGCTCCTACAATGAGCAGTTCTTC
many	TRBD2	TRBV20-1	TRBJ2-3	CSAPLAGSRDTQYF	TGCAGTGCTCCTCTAGCGGGATCAAGAGATACGCAGTATTTT
few	TRBD2	TRBV30	TRBJ2-3	CAPSGRDTDTQYF	TGTGCCCCTAGCGGGAGGGACACAGATACGCAGTATTTT
NA	TRBD2	TRBV29-1	TRBJ2-3	CSVDSPGLAGVDTQYF	TGCAGCGTTGATTCCCCCGGACTAGCGGGAGTTGATACGCAGTATTTT
few	NA	TRBV9	TRBJ2-3	CASSVGDTDTQYF	TGTGCCAGCAGCGTAGGGGACACAGATACGCAGTATTTT
NA	NA	TRBV5-1	TRBJ2-1	CASSPAPSYNEQFF	TGCGCCAGCAGCCCGGCCCCGTCCTACAATGAGCAGTTCTTC
NA	TRBD1	TRBV12-3/TRBV12-4	TRBJ1-5	CASSPGQVGPQHF	TGTGCCAGCAGCCCGGGACAGGTTGGGCCCCAGCATTTT
many	NA	TRBV5-1	TRBJ2-5	CASSFRLQETQYF	TGCGCCAGCAGCTTTAGGCTCCAAGAGACCCAGTACTTC
many	NA	TRBV6-6	TRBJ2-5	CASSPGYDETQYF	TGTGCCAGCAGTCCCGGGTATGACGAGACCCAGTACTTC
many	TRBD2	TRBV5-1	TRBJ2-1	CASSYSGGTLNNEQFF	TGCGCCAGCTCCTATTCGGGGGGAACTCTTAACAATGAGCAGTTCTTC
NA	TRBD2	TRBV7-2	TRBJ2-1	CASQPGLASWEQFF	TGTGCCAGTCAACCGGGACTAGCGTCGTGGGAGCAGTTCTTC
NA	NA	TRBV7-2	TRBJ2-1	CASSSRQPSTYNEQFF	TGTGCCAGCAGCTCCCGACAACCGAGCACCTACAATGAGCAGTTCTTC
NA	NA	TRBV5-1	TRBJ2-2	CASRAGATNTGELFF	TGCGCCAGCAGGGCAGGGGCTACGAACACCGGGGAGCTGTTTTTT
NA	NA	TRBV19	TRBJ2-7	CASSIDISHEQYF	TGTGCCAGTAGTATAGATATTAGCCACGAGCAGTACTTC
many	TRBD2	TRBV20-1	TRBJ2-3	CSARSRLAGEGDTQYF	TGCAGTGCTAGATCTCGTTTAGCGGGAGAGGGAGATACGCAGTATTTT
many	TRBD2	TRBV20-1	TRBJ2-1	CSARDTSGSSGEQFF	TGCAGTGCTAGAGATACTAGCGGGAGCTCGGGTGAGCAGTTCTTC
many	NA	TRBV12-3/TRBV12-4	TRBJ2-5	CASTHLPRVSYQETQYF	TGTGCCAGCACCCACCTACCCAGGGTGTCGTACCAAGAGACCCAGTACTTC
many	TRBD2	TRBV5-5	TRBJ2-1	CASSLRLAGDVNNEQFF	TGTGCCAGCAGCTTAAGACTAGCGGGAGATGTGAACAATGAGCAGTTCTTC
many	TRBD1	TRBV10-3	TRBJ2-7	CAISDPGGSYEQYF	TGTGCCATCAGTGATCCAGGGGGCTCTTACGAGCAGTACTTC
many	NA	TRBV5-5	TRBJ1-4	CASSGQDLEKLFF	TGTGCCAGCAGCGGGCAGGACCTTGAAAAACTGTTTTTT
NA	TRBD1	TRBV7-2	TRBJ2-1	CASSPDRDSYNEQFF	TGTGCCAGCAGCCCGGACAGGGACTCCTACAATGAGCAGTTCTTC
many	TRBD1	TRBV20-1	TRBJ1-6	CSARPGQGGNSPLHF	TGCAGTGCCCGCCCGGGACAGGGTGGAAATTCACCCCTCCACTTT